This is a list of T cell receptor beta chains from one sample in a study of blood T cell repertoires in COVID-19. Produced via immunoSEQ multiplex PCR; TCRdb's table is partial and in-frame only. This table has some 70,000 clones, roughly 80% appearing once. The specimen was peripheral blood. All receptors come from a man aged 55-75 years with acute or convalescent COVID-19. Each CDR3 is given with its conserved first and last residue. A D gene is named only where the DNA matches it firmly. Only part of the rows carry a size: once, few, many, or a class if the clone is expanded.

CDR3 DNA | CDR3 protein | J gene | D gene | V gene | clone size
TGTGCCAGCTCAGCCGGGGTTCCTAGCACAGATACGCAGTATTTT | CASSAGVPSTDTQYF | TRBJ2-3 | . | TRBV18 | .
TGTGCCAGCAGTCGGACAGGTTCCAACTATAATTCACCCCTCCACTTT | CASSRTGSNYNSPLHF | TRBJ1-6 | TRBD1 | TRBV3-1/TRBV3-2 | .
TGTGCCAGCAGCCAAGGAGGGACAGGGGGGTTCTATCAGCCCCAGCATTTT | CASSQGGTGGFYQPQHF | TRBJ1-5 | TRBD1 | TRBV4-2 | .
TGCGCCAGCAGCCCCAGGACAGGGGCTGATACGCAGTATTTT | CASSPRTGADTQYF | TRBJ2-3 | TRBD1 | TRBV4-3 | .
TGCGCCAGCAGCCAGAAAAGCCCCGGGACAGGGACAATTGGTGCTCGTGGCTACACCTTC | CASSQKSPGTGTIGARGYTF | TRBJ1-2 | TRBD1 | TRBV4-3 | few
TGTGCCAGCAGCCCCACGCAGGGCGGCTATGGCTACACCTTC | CASSPTQGGYGYTF | TRBJ1-2 | . | TRBV5-5 | once
TGCGCCAGCAGCCAAGGGGGCGCACCCTCCAATGAGCAGTTCTTC | CASSQGGAPSNEQFF | TRBJ2-1 | . | TRBV4-3 | .
TGCGCCAGCAGTCTCTTGGGTCCGGGGAACACTGAAGCTTTCTTT | CASSLLGPGNTEAFF | TRBJ1-1 | . | TRBV23-1 | .
TGTGCCAGCAGCCACGACAAGGCGACATATGGCTACACCTTC | CASSHDKATYGYTF | TRBJ1-2 | . | TRBV3-1/TRBV3-2 | .
TGTGCCAGCACTGATCCGGGACAGTCTAATAGCAATCAGCCCCAGCATTTT | CASTDPGQSNSNQPQHF | TRBJ1-5 | TRBD1 | TRBV2 | .
TGTGCCACCAGTGGACAGGGTTTGGGAAACACCATATATTTT | CATSGQGLGNTIYF | TRBJ1-3 | TRBD1 | TRBV15 | .
TGTGCCACCGCCCCCCGGGACTCCGGGGAGCTGTTTTTT | CATAPRDSGELFF | TRBJ2-2 | . | TRBV12-3/TRBV12-4 | .
TGCGCCAGCAGCCGCGGACTAGCGGCGTCTGATGAGCAGTTCTTC | CASSRGLAASDEQFF | TRBJ2-1 | TRBD2 | TRBV4-1 | once
TGTGCCAGCAGCTCAATGAGGGATAGCTATGGCTACACCTTC | CASSSMRDSYGYTF | TRBJ1-2 | . | TRBV7-8 | .
TGTGCCAGTAGTATGGGACAGTTTAATTCACCCCTCCACTTT | CASSMGQFNSPLHF | TRBJ1-6 | TRBD1 | TRBV19 | .
TGCGCCAGCAGCCAAGGGGGGAGCGGGGGGGCCTTAGATACGCAGTATTTT | CASSQGGSGGALDTQYF | TRBJ2-3 | TRBD2 | TRBV4-3 | .
TGTGCCAGCAGCCCTTGGACAGGGTCTCAAGAGACCCAGTACTTC | CASSPWTGSQETQYF | TRBJ2-5 | TRBD1 | TRBV11-2 | .
TGTGCCAGCAGCCCCCATGGACAGAATAATTCACCCCTCCACTTT | CASSPHGQNNSPLHF | TRBJ1-6 | . | TRBV5-4 | .
TGCGCCAGCATGACAGATAACACCGGGGAGCTGTTTTTT | CASMTDNTGELFF | TRBJ2-2 | . | TRBV10-2 | .
TGTGCCAGCAGTTACATCGGACGGGGGGATAGCAATCAGCCCCAGCATTTT | CASSYIGRGDSNQPQHF | TRBJ1-5 | . | TRBV6-2/TRBV6-3 | few
TGTGCCAGCAGCCCGTCGGGGGATACGCAGTATTTT | CASSPSGDTQYF | TRBJ2-3 | . | TRBV7-2 | .
TGTGCCAGCATGTCAGGGTTGTTGTCTGGGGCCAACGTCCTGACTTTC | CASMSGLLSGANVLTF | TRBJ2-6 | . | TRBV2 | .
TGTGCCAGCAAAGGGACAGGTTTCACAGATACGCAGTATTTT | CASKGTGFTDTQYF | TRBJ2-3 | TRBD1 | TRBV6-5 | .
TGTGCCTGGAGTCCCGGACTAGCGGGGGGTCGGCCGACAGATACGCAGTATTTT | CAWSPGLAGGRPTDTQYF | TRBJ2-3 | TRBD2 | TRBV30 | .
TGTGCCAGCAGCGGAAACAGGTCCACCGGGGAGCTGTTTTTT | CASSGNRSTGELFF | TRBJ2-2 | . | TRBV9 | .
TGCGCCAGCAGCTCGGACAGCGCCGGGGAGCTGTTTTTT | CASSSDSAGELFF | TRBJ2-2 | . | TRBV10-2 | .
TGTGCCAGCAGCGATAGTACAGGGAACTATGGCTACACCTTC | CASSDSTGNYGYTF | TRBJ1-2 | . | TRBV2 | .
TGTGCCACCAGCCCCCGGGCGGGAGCTCAGCCCCAGCATTTT | CATSPRAGAQPQHF | TRBJ1-5 | . | TRBV24-1 | few
TGTGCCAGCAGCTTAGGGATCCGGGGGGACACCGGGGAGCTGTTTTTT | CASSLGIRGDTGELFF | TRBJ2-2 | TRBD2 | TRBV7-2 | .
TGTGCCAGCATACAGGGGAGTACTGGAAACACCATATATTTT | CASIQGSTGNTIYF | TRBJ1-3 | TRBD1 | TRBV6-5 | .
TGCGCCAGCAGTGAGGGACAGCGATACACCGGGGAGCTGTTTTTT | CASSEGQRYTGELFF | TRBJ2-2 | . | TRBV10-2 | .
TGTGCCAGCAGTCACCCGAAGCGGGAAGCTTTCTTT | CASSHPKREAFF | TRBJ1-1 | . | TRBV12-3/TRBV12-4 | few
TGTGCCAGCAGTTCACGAGGAAACAATGAGCAGTTCTTC | CASSSRGNNEQFF | TRBJ2-1 | . | TRBV6-2/TRBV6-3 | .
TGCGCCAGCAGCCAGCCCCGTGGGGCGACCCTCTACGAGCAGTACTTC | CASSQPRGATLYEQYF | TRBJ2-7 | . | TRBV4-1 | few
TGTGCCAGCGGGACATTAGGAGAAAAACTGTTTTTT | CASGTLGEKLFF | TRBJ1-4 | . | TRBV12-3/TRBV12-4 | .
TGTGCCTGGAGTGTCCATCCGTTCAGCGAGCAGTACTTC | CAWSVHPFSEQYF | TRBJ2-7 | . | TRBV30 | .
TGCGCCAGCAGTGTCGGGGTCGGGGAGCTGTTTTTT | CASSVGVGELFF | TRBJ2-2 | . | TRBV10-2 | .
TGTGCCAGCAGCACGCTCTTCCGCCAGGGAAGATCTAGCACAGATACGCAGTATTTT | CASSTLFRQGRSSTDTQYF | TRBJ2-3 | . | TRBV5-8 | .
TGTGCCAGCAGCACCGACGGGGGCTATGGCTACACCTTC | CASSTDGGYGYTF | TRBJ1-2 | . | TRBV2 | once
TGTGCCAGCTCACCGGGACAGCACTATGGCTACACCTTC | CASSPGQHYGYTF | TRBJ1-2 | TRBD1 | TRBV18 | .
TGCGCCAGCAGCCCGACAGGGAACGGCTATGGCTACACCTTC | CASSPTGNGYGYTF | TRBJ1-2 | TRBD1 | TRBV5-1 | .
TGTGCCAGCGGGCAAATTGGAAACACCATATATTTT | CASGQIGNTIYF | TRBJ1-3 | . | TRBV6-5 | .
TGTGCCAGCAGCCCATGGGGGGACAGGAACACTGAAGCTTTCTTT | CASSPWGDRNTEAFF | TRBJ1-1 | TRBD1 | TRBV27 | .
TGTGCCAGCAGCCCCCGGGGGGACAGGTCTACCTACGAGCAGTACTTC | CASSPRGDRSTYEQYF | TRBJ2-7 | . | TRBV5-5 | .
TGTGCCAGCAGCATCCTAGCGAGCTCCTACAATGAGCAGTTCTTC | CASSILASSYNEQFF | TRBJ2-1 | . | TRBV9 | .
TGCGCCAGCAGCAAGGGGAACAATCAGCCCCAGCATTTT | CASSKGNNQPQHF | TRBJ1-5 | . | TRBV10-1 | .
TGTGCCAGCAGCTTCGTAGGGGTCAGCTATAATTCACCCCTCCACTTT | CASSFVGVSYNSPLHF | TRBJ1-6 | . | TRBV5-4 | .
TGTGCCAGCAGCCGAGACAGGGATGGCTACACCTTC | CASSRDRDGYTF | TRBJ1-2 | TRBD1 | TRBV7-8 | .
TGTGCCAGCATGCGCGGGGCTTCCTACAATGAGCAGTTCTTC | CASMRGASYNEQFF | TRBJ2-1 | . | TRBV5-5 | .
TGTGCCAGCAGCTCTACCTCCAGCCGGGGGGCGGGTAAGAATGAGCAGTTCTTC | CASSSTSSRGAGKNEQFF | TRBJ2-1 | . | TRBV6-2/TRBV6-3 | .